This TCR beta chain was captured in a study of blood T cell repertoires in COVID-19. The overall study: T cells, B-cell-depleted T cells, or PBMCs supplied cDNA or gDNA.

This study enrolled people aged about 18 to 100 from under 25 US geographic areas. Sequenced by immunoSEQ multiplex PCR; TCRdb stores in-frame clones only, minus some. This sample has 180,000 or so clones, with 70% to 90% found just once. Per germline, CDR1 MDHEN and CDR2 SYDVKM. The V gene end was trimmed by 4 bases and the J gene end by 7 bases; junction bases not matched to a gene: 17. CDR3 length: 18 residues. This receptor was obtained from a woman aged 45-60 years who had recovered from COVID-19. The sample consisted of PBMCs or T cells enriched from blood (not recorded which). V gene TRBV28 combines with J gene TRBJ2-2; 8 bases line up with TRBD2. Here the CDR3 reads CASSSPVLGGGQDGELFF. The CDR3 nucleotides are TGTGCCAGCAGTTCCCCTGTGCTCGGGGGGGGTCAGGACGGGGAGCTGTTTTTT.